Shown below are 11 T cell receptor beta chains from a single sample sequenced in a study of T cells in Graves' hyperthyroidism and ophthalmopathy. Amplified TCR beta CDR3 regions came from RNA transcripts. First-round RT-PCR of the TCR CDR3 relied on the HTBI primer set. Each CDR3 protein is one row after TCRdb ran MiXCR on the multiplex PCR reads. The sample carries 250,000 to 300,000 distinct CDR3 sequences, roughly 15% recorded once. Specimen: blood. Every receptor here comes from a woman aged 40 to 50 with Graves' hyperthyroidism that later progressed to Graves' ophthalmopathy.

This clonotype was detected many times. This chain links TRBV2 with TRBJ1-1; D ambiguous. The germline V gene has CDR1 SNHLY and CDR2 FYNNEI. The CDR3 is 16 residues long. V lost 6 bases to trimming and J lost 0 bases, with 17 bases between them. The CDR3 nucleotides are TGTGCCAGCAGAAGGACCCTTGCAGTAGTGAACACTGAAGCTTTCTTT. It is translated as CASRRTLAVVNTEAFF.

This clonotype showed up many times. J is TRBJ2-1 and V is TRBV7-9, with 14 bases that match TRBD2. This CDR3 contains 17 residues. Germline-derived CDR1 and CDR2 are SEHNR and FQNEAQ (reference sequence). The ends lost 2 bases at V and 6 bases at J; junction bases unmatched: 6. CDR3 loop: CASSLLGLAGVGNEQFF. CDR3 sequence (DNA): TGTGCCAGCAGCTTATTGGGACTAGCGGGAGTGGGCAATGAGCAGTTCTTC.

At least ten counts were recorded for this clonotype. The chain joins TRBV3-1 to TRBJ1-1; D gene ambiguous. This CDR3 is built from 12 residues. Deletions cut 2 bases from V and 11 bases from J, with 12 bases between. In germline, CDR1 is LGHDT, CDR2 YNNKEL (reference sequence). CDR3 nucleotides: TGTGCCAGCAGCCAAAAGGCCCTCGGGGCTTTCTTT. Translation gives CASSQKALGAFF.

This clonotype was counted many times. The chain joins TRBV4-2 to TRBJ2-7, with TRBD2 matching 13 bases. From germline, CDR1 is LGHNA and CDR2 YNFKEQ. This CDR3 has 14 residues. The J segment lost 7 bases and the V segment lost 3 bases, leaving 3 bases of the junction unmatched. Written as DNA, the CDR3 is TGTGCCAGCAGCCAGGGACTAGCGGGAAGGGAGCAGTACTTC. The encoded protein is CASSQGLAGREQYF.

This clonotype was observed at least ten times. The chain recombines TRBV28 with TRBJ2-1; D is uncertain. Deletions cut 5 bases from V and 7 bases from J, with 9 bases between. Germline loops: CDR1 MDHEN, CDR2 SYDVKM. CDR3 size: 12 residues. The CDR3 is CASSRVENEQFF. The CDR3 nucleotides are TGTGCCAGCAGTAGAGTGGAGAATGAGCAGTTCTTC.

This clonotype was seen ten or more times. The J gene is TRBJ2-5, the V gene TRBV20-1; TRBD2 agrees at 8 bases. The CDR3 is 14 amino acids. CDR1 and CDR2 (germline): DFQATT, SNEGSKA (reference sequence). Trimming removed 8 bases from V and 2 bases from J; junction bases left unmatched: 10. Here the CDR3 reads CSSRTSRGQETQYF. CDR3 in DNA: TGCAGTTCAAGGACTAGCCGGGGGCAAGAGACCCAGTACTTC.

This clonotype was counted ten times or more. The genes are TRBV20-1 and TRBJ2-3; no definite D call. The ends were cut back, 1 base at V and 6 bases at J, with 8 bases in the middle. The CDR3 consists of 12 residues. The germline CDR1 and CDR2 sequences are DFQATT and SNEGSKA (reference sequence). This CDR3 reads CSARGLPDTQYF. The CDR3, as DNA: TGCAGTGCTAGAGGGTTACCCGATACGCAGTATTTT.

This clonotype appeared many times. V and J are TRBV12-5 and TRBJ1-2; 8 positions agree with TRBD1. The J segment lost 8 bases and the V segment lost 4 bases, leaving 6 bases of the junction unmatched. The CDR3 length is 13 residues. Germline CDR1 and CDR2: LGHNT and FRNRAP. The CDR3 here is CASGSGGVKGYTF. The CDR3 DNA reads as TGTGCTAGTGGTTCAGGGGGCGTAAAAGGCTACACCTTC.

A remark on this clonotype: A much larger clone differs from this one at a single base, so this may be a read error. The J gene is TRBJ2-7, the V gene TRBV2; D perhaps matches TRBD2 (6 bases). With 6 bases removed from V and 0 bases from J, the gap between germline ends came to 12 bases. Germline CDR1 reads SNHLY; CDR2 reads FYNNEI. CDR3 length equals 14 residues. This chain's CDR3 is CASRVGGASYEQYF. CDR3 in DNA: TGTGCCAGCAGGGTTGGCGGGGCCTCCTACGAGCAGTACTTC.

This clonotype was recorded at least ten times. This chain uses TRBV12-3 or TRBV12-4 with TRBJ2-1, with no clear D. The CDR3 totals 14 residues. The V gene lost 2 bases and the J gene lost 4 bases, with 9 bases spanning the gap. CDR3: CASSLLGLYNEQFF. CDR3 sequence (DNA): TGTGCCAGCAGTTTATTGGGTCTATACAATGAGCAGTTCTTC.

The chain recombines TRBV28 with TRBJ1-4; the match to TRBD1 covers 9 bases. Looked up from germline, CDR1 is MDHEN and CDR2 is SYDVKM. J was trimmed by 10 bases and V by 7 bases; bases with no gene match: 13. The CDR3 spans 15 residues. The CDR3 bases are TGTGCCAGCAATCGCCGGGGACAGGGAAGGGGAAAACTGTTTTTT. Protein product: CASNRRGQGRGKLFF.